This TCR beta chain was retrieved from a study of CD8+ T cells in alopecia areata. Trimming stripped 8 bases from V and 0 bases from J, with 13 bases between. Per germline, CDR1 SQVTM and CDR2 ANQGSEA. The CDR3 is made up of 13 amino acids. The investigators collected lesional scalp punch biopsies and peripheral blood from alopecia areata patients. Sequencing templates came from extracted RNA that was reverse transcribed into cDNA. Assay used: immunoSEQ multiplex PCR; TCRdb lists only in-frame clones, some missing. The table records fewer than 150,000 clones, roughly two fifths of them present only once. Only a few counts were recorded for this clone.

The rearrangement uses TRBV29-1 and TRBJ1-1, with unresolved D. Sequenced sample: CD4+ T cells sorted from blood. The receptor comes from a human donor with alopecia areata. The CDR3 sequence: CSFNRELNTEAFF. The DNA for the CDR3 is TGCAGCTTCAACAGAGAATTGAACACTGAAGCTTTCTTT.